This is a list of T cell receptor beta chains from one sample in a study of cytomegalovirus exposure and HLA in healthy donors. Generated by immunoSEQ multiplex PCR, the TCRdb table keeps only in-frame clones and is missing some. The sample has around 31,000 clones, about 86% seen once; the top ten hold approximately 3%. Sequences were obtained from PBMCs. These TCRs come from a boy under 18 in good health and CMV-seronegative. Each CDR3 is given without its conserved first and last residue.

J: TRBJ2-7
V: TRBV4-1
CDR3: ASSPSGGHYEQY

J: TRBJ1-1
V: TRBV20-1
CDR3: SAIRVEAF

J: TRBJ2-2
V: TRBV5-6
CDR3: ASSWGGSGELF

J: TRBJ2-3
V: TRBV7-2
CDR3: ASSLVGRRGGLDTQY

J: TRBJ1-3
V: TRBV19
CDR3: ASSQAGRNTIY

J: TRBJ1-1
V: TRBV7-9
CDR3: SSSFSNTEAF

J: TRBJ2-5
V: TRBV11-2
CDR3: ASSLGGGLYQETQY

J: TRBJ2-5
V: TRBV4-2
CDR3: ASSGDSLQETQY

J: TRBJ1-2
V: TRBV21-1
CDR3: ASSKEGLRGYT

J: TRBJ2-1
V: TRBV10-3
CDR3: AISDVLYEQF

J: TRBJ1-2
V: TRBV7-2
CDR3: ASSAGTVNYGYT

J: TRBJ2-6
V: TRBV7-9
CDR3: ASPRIPSGANVLT

J: TRBJ2-5
V: TRBV9
CDR3: ASSVAGRETQY

J: TRBJ2-5
V: TRBV6-1
CDR3: ASSAGTNKETQY

J: TRBJ2-3
V: TRBV6-1
CDR3: ASSEVETEYTDTQY

J: TRBJ2-7
V: TRBV7-9
CDR3: ASSLERQRGEQY

J: TRBJ1-1
V: TRBV4-1
CDR3: ASSIQAGGTEAF

J: TRBJ2-7
V: TRBV5-6
CDR3: ASSTGTYYEQY

J: TRBJ2-3
V: TRBV27
CDR3: ASSFWKAGGLSTDTQY

J: TRBJ1-5
V: TRBV2
CDR3: ASAPYSSNQPQH

J: TRBJ2-5
V: TRBV5-1
CDR3: ASSLAGGPETQY

J: TRBJ2-5
V: TRBV4-2
CDR3: ASSRSGGAETQY

J: TRBJ1-5
V: TRBV19
CDR3: ASSIYSGGTPQH

J: TRBJ2-1
V: TRBV4-1
CDR3: ASSPLAGGQDEQF

J: TRBJ1-5
V: TRBV28
CDR3: ASRGRVAGPYQPQH

J: TRBJ1-4
V: TRBV5-1
CDR3: ASSPHRDSDEKLF

J: TRBJ2-3
V: TRBV5-8
CDR3: ASSFKTSGGDAQY

J: TRBJ1-1
V: TRBV11-2
CDR3: ASSPRQVQNTEAF

J: TRBJ1-3
V: TRBV10-1
CDR3: ASRTAGRPIRNTIY

J: TRBJ1-5
V: TRBV2
CDR3: ASSVGQVGNQPQH

J: TRBJ2-3
V: TRBV11-2
CDR3: ASSLRLAIDTQY

J: TRBJ2-1
V: TRBV10-3
CDR3: AITPDRDNEQF

J: TRBJ1-6
V: TRBV5-1
CDR3: ASSLGGDFLSPLH

J: TRBJ2-2
V: TRBV7-9
CDR3: ASSLYGINTGELF

J: TRBJ1-5
V: TRBV2
CDR3: ASRALQGQPQH

J: TRBJ1-4
V: TRBV18
CDR3: ASSLFPRGSNEKLF

J: TRBJ1-1
V: TRBV6-1
CDR3: ASSQRGRVNTEAF

J: TRBJ1-2
V: TRBV5-1
CDR3: ASSWAGTLQNYGYT

J: TRBJ2-3
V: TRBV5-4
CDR3: ASSGDRGPDTQY

J: TRBJ2-2
V: TRBV27
CDR3: ATAKSRGGTGELF

J: TRBJ2-5
V: TRBV11-2
CDR3: ASSRDRGQETQY

J: TRBJ1-2
V: TRBV2
CDR3: ASSDGGGRGYT

J: TRBJ1-1
V: TRBV4-1
CDR3: ASTTRGVAF

J: TRBJ1-2
V: TRBV28
CDR3: ASSVGGAGGPNYGYT

J: TRBJ1-6
V: TRBV5-6
CDR3: ASHSWGEEGSSYNSPLH

J: TRBJ1-5
V: TRBV4-2
CDR3: ASSQGRQGYSNQPQH

J: TRBJ1-2
V: TRBV18
CDR3: ASSREGQVTLRYT

J: TRBJ2-7
V: TRBV18
CDR3: ASSPDRGSYEQY

J: TRBJ1-3
V: TRBV4-2
CDR3: ASSQDSRGAGNTIY

J: TRBJ2-7
V: TRBV14
CDR3: ASSHHRGTYEQY

J: TRBJ2-1
V: TRBV18
CDR3: ASSQTSGGRNEQF

J: TRBJ2-1
V: TRBV27
CDR3: ASRTGDNEQF